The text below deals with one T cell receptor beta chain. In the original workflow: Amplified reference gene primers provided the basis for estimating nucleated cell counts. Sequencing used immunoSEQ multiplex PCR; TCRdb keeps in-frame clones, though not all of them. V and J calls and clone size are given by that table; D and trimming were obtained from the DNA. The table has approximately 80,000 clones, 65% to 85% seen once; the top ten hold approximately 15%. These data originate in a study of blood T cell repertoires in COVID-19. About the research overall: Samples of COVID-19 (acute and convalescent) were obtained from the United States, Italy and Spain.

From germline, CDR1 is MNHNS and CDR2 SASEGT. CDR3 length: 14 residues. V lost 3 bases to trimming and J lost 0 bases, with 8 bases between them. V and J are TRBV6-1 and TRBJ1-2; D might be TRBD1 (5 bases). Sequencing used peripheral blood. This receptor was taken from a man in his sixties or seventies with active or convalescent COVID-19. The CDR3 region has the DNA TGTGCCAGCAGTGATCGGGGGACTAACTATGGCTACACCTTC. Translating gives CASSDRGTNYGYTF.